The rows below give T cell receptor beta chains drawn from one sample of a study of control samples from healthy donors and cancer patients. Some clones are missing from TCRdb's copy, which holds only in-frame ones; the method was immunoSEQ multiplex PCR. The sample contains roughly 32,000 clones, approximately 86% of which appear only once. Sequences were obtained from PBMCs. Receptors originate from a woman aged 40-49 years with lung cancer. Both conserved end residues are trimmed from each CDR3. Fields, in order: J gene, D gene, V gene, CDR3 protein. The D gene is left open where the match is weak.

TRBJ2-1 | TRBD1 | TRBV9 | ASSVGRQGAGGEQF
TRBJ2-6 | NA | TRBV18 | ASSPYGGVGRSGANVLT
TRBJ1-2 | TRBD1 | TRBV28 | ASRPPGGNYGYT
TRBJ2-2 | NA | TRBV10-1 | ANRVGGIGELF
TRBJ1-1 | NA | TRBV7-9 | ASSLTPRSGSGTEAF
TRBJ2-6 | TRBD1 | TRBV5-4 | ASRQGAGANVLT
TRBJ1-5 | NA | TRBV30 | AWSSGTDQPQH
TRBJ1-5 | NA | TRBV6-5 | ASSWGRWNQPQH
TRBJ2-5 | TRBD1 | TRBV7-6 | ASSKKGAQTGETQY
TRBJ1-1 | TRBD1 | TRBV27 | ASSLSWDRGQAF
TRBJ2-7 | TRBD1 | TRBV7-3 | ASSPGTGSEQY
TRBJ2-2 | NA | TRBV18 | ATDGPANTGELF
TRBJ2-3 | NA | TRBV27 | ASTLGDTQY
TRBJ1-3 | NA | TRBV11-3 | ASSGQGSPGNTIY
TRBJ1-1 | NA | TRBV11-3 | ASRGEGYTEAF
TRBJ2-4 | NA | TRBV11-1 | ASSSGQTNIQY
TRBJ2-4 | NA | TRBV19 | ASSDGVAKNIQY
TRBJ2-1 | NA | TRBV9 | ASSVVVGEYNEQF
TRBJ1-1 | NA | TRBV7-2 | ASSLSGVTEAF
TRBJ1-1 | TRBD1 | TRBV5-1 | ASSLAGDRETEAF
TRBJ1-2 | NA | TRBV3-1/TRBV3-2 | ASSQGDRGYT
TRBJ1-2 | NA | TRBV18 | ASSPLTDDYGYT
TRBJ2-7 | NA | TRBV4-1 | ASSQYGARGEQY
TRBJ1-4 | TRBD1 | TRBV5-1 | ASSSEDRDEKLF
TRBJ1-1 | NA | TRBV27 | ASSPGGTEAF
TRBJ2-7 | NA | TRBV7-9 | ASSGGISYEQY
TRBJ2-1 | NA | TRBV5-4 | ASRFSTQREQF
TRBJ2-7 | TRBD1 | TRBV9 | ASIGTGAYEQY
TRBJ2-7 | TRBD1 | TRBV6-5 | ASSQDRGVSYEQY
TRBJ1-5 | NA | TRBV15 | ATSSPQDPRAQH
TRBJ2-3 | NA | TRBV5-1 | ASSLVPGDGTDTQY
TRBJ1-3 | NA | TRBV11-2 | ASSPRLGPSSGNTIY
TRBJ1-4 | NA | TRBV6-5 | ASSSIPATNEKLF
TRBJ2-7 | TRBD2 | TRBV2 | ASSEARGGYTYEQY
TRBJ1-2 | NA | TRBV5-6 | ASSLGVTQTNYGYT
TRBJ1-5 | NA | TRBV11-2 | ASSLRWGAGQPQH
TRBJ1-4 | TRBD1 | TRBV15 | ATSGRTGENEKLF
TRBJ2-3 | TRBD1 | TRBV3-1/TRBV3-2 | ASSLQGVKGDTQY
TRBJ1-5 | NA | TRBV9 | ASSVIGSSQPQH
TRBJ2-2 | NA | TRBV6-2/TRBV6-3 | ASSYIPGRVRELF
TRBJ1-1 | NA | TRBV30 | AWSVNSNTEAF
TRBJ2-5 | NA | TRBV28 | ASSLPIAGPQETQY
TRBJ2-5 | NA | TRBV6-5 | ASILGETQY
TRBJ2-7 | TRBD1 | TRBV2 | ASHRDRSSYEQY
TRBJ2-3 | NA | TRBV21-1 | ARVPLAGGHTQY
TRBJ2-7 | NA | TRBV5-6 | ASSFLGAAYEQY
TRBJ1-1 | NA | TRBV3-1/TRBV3-2 | ASSDARTEAF
TRBJ1-1 | NA | TRBV25-1 | ASSPPGQGSEAF
TRBJ1-5 | NA | TRBV9 | ASSVTAYSNQPQH
TRBJ1-2 | NA | TRBV9 | ASSVEGGNYGYT
TRBJ1-1 | NA | TRBV20-1 | SASWRATARDTEAF